Listed here is a single TCR beta chain. This entry belongs to a study of blood T cells in healthy people across ages. CDR3 length: 13 residues. Looked up from germline, CDR1 is MNHEY and CDR2 is SVGAGI. V gave up 7 bases and J gave up 5 bases, with 14 bases separating them. Then a second PCR, running about 6 to 12 cycles, was carried out with a sample-barcoded 5' primer and a J-beta primer mix. Each cDNA molecule, via a template-switch adaptor with 12 random nucleotides, was tagged. MiXCR, run by TCRdb on the 5' RACE reads, gives a single entry per CDR3 protein. The sample records around 1.1 million distinct CDR3 sequences, 30% to 40% being singletons.

The sample comprised blood. This receptor was taken from a young man in good health. This chain links TRBV6-5 with TRBJ1-1; no reliable D call. The CDR3 coding sequence is TGTGCCAGCATGGGAAGGGTAAGGACTGAAGCTTTCTTT. It translates to CASMGRVRTEAFF.